This T cell receptor (beta chain) was documented in a study of blood T cell repertoires in COVID-19. How the authors handled the data: Researchers report that nucleated cell counts were estimated from reference gene primer amplification. Profiled with immunoSEQ multiplex PCR; TCRdb holds only in-frame clones, not every one. V and J calls and clone size are as listed in that table; D and trimming were resolved from the DNA. Among 95,000 to 130,000 clones listed, about nine tenths were seen once. The CDR3 has 15 residues. J was trimmed by 7 bases and V by 2 bases; bases with no gene match: 9. The germline V gene has CDR1 MNHEY and CDR2 SVGEGT.

The source is a human donor with active COVID-19. The donor label of this sample is uncertain. The chain carries TRBV6-2 or TRBV6-3 and TRBJ2-7, with 9 bases aligning to TRBD1. Input material: peripheral blood. The CDR3 coding sequence is TGTGCCAGCAGTTACGGACAGGGGAAACGGCGGGAGCAGTACTTC. Its translation: CASSYGQGKRREQYF.